This T cell receptor beta chain was observed in a study of T cell changes during pregnancy in multiple sclerosis. V shed 1 base, J shed 6 bases, and the junction held 9 bases outside the gene matches. Germline V gives CDR1 SGDLS, CDR2 YYNGEE. This CDR3 has 17 residues. Measured with immunoSEQ multiplex PCR; TCRdb has only the in-frame clones, and not every one. The data contain about 41,000 clones, approximately 90% of them seen just once; the ten biggest clones take up approximately 0.64%. This clone was detected once. This specimen was CD4+ T cells from peripheral blood mononuclear cells, taken in the first trimester of pregnancy. The TCR comes from a female donor with multiple sclerosis, enrolled in a pregnancy study. The chain couples TRBV9 to TRBJ2-1, with TRBD2 matching over 11 bases. The DNA of the CDR3 is TGTGCCAGCAGCGTAAAGTCAGGGACTAGCGGCCCCAATGAGCAGTTCTTC. Protein product: CASSVKSGTSGPNEQFF. Together with reference TRBV9 and TRBJ2-1, the CDR3 gives the full variable domain: DSGVTQTPKHLITATGQRVTLRCSPRSGDLSVYWYQQSLDQGLQFLIQYYNGEERAKGNILERFSAQQFPDLHSELNLSSLELGDSALYFCASSVKSGTSGPNEQFFGPGTRLTVL.